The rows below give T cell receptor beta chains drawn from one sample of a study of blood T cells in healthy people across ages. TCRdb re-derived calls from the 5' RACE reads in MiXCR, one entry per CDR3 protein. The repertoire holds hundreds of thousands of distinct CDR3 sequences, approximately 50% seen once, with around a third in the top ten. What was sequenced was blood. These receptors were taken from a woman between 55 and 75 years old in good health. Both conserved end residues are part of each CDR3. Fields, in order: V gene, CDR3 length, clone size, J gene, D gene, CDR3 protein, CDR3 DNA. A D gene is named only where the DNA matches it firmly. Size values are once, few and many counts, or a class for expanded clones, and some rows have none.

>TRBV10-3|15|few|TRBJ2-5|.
CAISVGTSTQETQYF
TGTGCCATCAGTGTAGGGACATCTACTCAAGAGACCCAGTACTTC
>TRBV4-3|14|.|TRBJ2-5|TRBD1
CASSRQGAYETQYF
TGCGCCAGCAGTCGACAGGGGGCTTATGAGACCCAGTACTTC
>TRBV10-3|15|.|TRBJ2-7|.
CAISQTLPQGYEQYF
TGTGCCATCAGTCAAACCCTGCCCCAAGGGTACGAGCAGTACTTC
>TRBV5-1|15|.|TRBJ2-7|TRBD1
CASSFDGTGVYEQYF
TGCGCCAGCAGCTTTGACGGGACAGGGGTCTACGAGCAGTACTTC
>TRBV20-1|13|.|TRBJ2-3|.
CSAVLAQRDTRYF
TGCAGTGCCGTGCTAGCCCAGAGGGATACGCGGTATTTT
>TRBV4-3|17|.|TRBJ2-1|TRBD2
CASSPTPSGRADNEQFF
TGCGCCAGCAGCCCTACACCTAGCGGGAGGGCCGACAATGAGCAGTTCTTC
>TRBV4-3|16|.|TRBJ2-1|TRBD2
CASSQDRSRDYNGQFF
TGCGCCAGCAGCCAAGATCGTAGCAGGGACTACAATGGGCAGTTCTTC
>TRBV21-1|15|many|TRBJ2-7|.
CASKPYRGSLLEQYF
TGTGCCAGCAAGCCGTATAGGGGGAGCCTCCTCGAGCAGTACTTC
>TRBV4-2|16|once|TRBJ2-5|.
CASSQDLAASYNEQYF
TGTGCCAGCAGCCAAGATCTCGCGGCCTCCTACAATGAGCAGTACTTC
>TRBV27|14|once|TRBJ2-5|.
CASSSRLTGETRYF
TGTGCCAGCAGTTCAAGACTCACGGGAGAGACCCGGTACTTC
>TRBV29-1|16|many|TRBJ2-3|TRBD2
CSVAGPAGGVADTQYF
TGCAGCGTTGCGGGTCCGGCGGGAGGTGTCGCAGATACGCAGTATTTT
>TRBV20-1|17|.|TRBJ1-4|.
CSARDRRDSGRSEKLFF
TGCAGTGCTAGAGATAGGCGAGACAGTGGTCGGAGTGAAAAACTGTTTTTT
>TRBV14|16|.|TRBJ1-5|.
CASGQVGVAGNQPQHF
TGTGCCAGCGGCCAAGTCGGGGTAGCGGGCAATCAGCCCCAGCATTTT
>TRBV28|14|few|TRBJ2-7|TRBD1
CASTPPGQIYEQYF
TGTGCCAGCACCCCTCCGGGACAGATCTACGAGCAGTACTTC
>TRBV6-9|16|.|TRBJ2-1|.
CASSYGAEFKHNEQFF
TGTGCCAGCAGTTATGGCGCTGAATTTAAACACAATGAGCAGTTCTTC